Below are 22 T cell receptor beta chains sequenced from a single sample in a study of cytomegalovirus exposure and HLA in healthy donors. The PCR employed 60 Vbeta primers together with 13 Jbeta primers. Repertoires were generated with immunoSEQ multiplex PCR, while TCRdb's copy carries only in-frame clones and drops some. The sample shows roughly 88,000 clones, less than 85% of them seen only once. The sequencing input was PBMCs. Every receptor here comes from a man younger than 45 in good health and CMV-seropositive.

This chain uses TRBV9 with TRBJ2-3; the D is unclear. The CDR3 is 14 residues long. Germline loops: CDR1 SGDLS, CDR2 YYNGEE. Between the trimmed V and J ends, which lost 2 bases and 2 bases, there was a span of 9 bases. CDR3 DNA: TGTGCCAGCAGCGTGAACTCTGTCACAGATACGCAGTATTTT. It is translated as CASSVNSVTDTQYF.

The table lists this clone with a few counts. The chain carries TRBV6-6 and TRBJ2-3; 8 bases are a match to TRBD1. Germline CDR1 and CDR2: MNHNY and SVGAGI (reference sequence). This CDR3 has 16 amino acids. The V and J ends lost 4 bases and 4 bases, in that order; junction bases with no gene match: 10. CDR3 DNA sequence: TGTGCCAGCAGTTCGGCCGGGACAGGCCTTGCAGATACGCAGTATTTT. This sequence encodes CASSSAGTGLADTQYF.

The chain carries TRBV29-1 and TRBJ1-1; TRBD1 matches 12 bases. Trimming cost V 7 bases and J 4 bases; bases outside gene matches: 10. CDR1 is SQVTM, CDR2 ANQGSEA, per germline. The CDR3 loop spans 15 amino acids. The CDR3 is CSAAGQGARGTEAFF. CDR3 bases: TGCAGCGCCGCGGGACAGGGGGCACGGGGCACTGAAGCTTTCTTT.

The chain uses TRBV4-1 and TRBJ1-2, with 8 positions matching TRBD1. The CDR3 runs 15 residues. Germline values: CDR1 MGHRA, CDR2 YSYEKL. J lost 0 bases, V lost 2 bases, and 2 bases had no gene match. CDR3 residues: CASSQPGQANYGYTF. CDR3 bases: TGCGCCAGCAGCCAACCGGGACAGGCTAACTATGGCTACACCTTC.

This clone appeared a single time. The chain employs TRBV6-1 and TRBJ2-5, with D tentatively TRBD2 (5 bases). Trimming pared 4 bases from V and 5 bases from J, leaving 14 bases between. Germline values: CDR1 MNHNS, CDR2 SASEGT. This CDR3 has 14 amino acids. The CDR3 bases are TGTGCCAGCAGTGGGGCAGGCGGGTTCGAGACCCAGTACTTC. Its protein product is CASSGAGGFETQYF.

The chain joins TRBV7-2 to TRBJ2-7; 10 positions match TRBD2. The junction had 3 bases not matched to a gene; V was cut back by 5 bases and J by 2 bases. Germline V CDR1 and CDR2: SGHTA, FQGNSA. CDR3 length equals 14 residues. The CDR3 region is CASSPSGSPYEQYF. CDR3 DNA sequence: TGTGCCAGCAGCCCTAGCGGGAGCCCCTACGAGCAGTACTTC.

The chain links TRBV5-6 to TRBJ1-6; D remains ambiguous. Germline CDR1 is SGHDT and CDR2 is YYEEEE. V lost 5 bases, J lost 7 bases, and 10 bases lay in between. The CDR3 covers 13 residues. This chain's CDR3 is CASSRPQNSPLHF. CDR3 bases: TGTGCCAGCAGTCGCCCACAGAATTCACCCCTCCACTTT.

This clone was recorded a few times. This sequence joins TRBV7-9 and TRBJ1-1, with D possibly being TRBD1 (6 bases). The CDR3 runs 14 residues. V was cut by 5 bases and J by 0 bases, with 10 bases left in between. The V gene's germline CDR1 is SEHNR and CDR2 FQNEAQ (reference sequence). The CDR3 here is CASSMPGVNTEAFF. The CDR3 nucleotides read TGTGCCAGCAGCATGCCAGGGGTGAACACTGAAGCTTTCTTT.

The J gene is TRBJ1-1, the V gene TRBV5-4, with TRBD1 as a possible D gene (6 bases). In germline, CDR1 is SGHNT, CDR2 YYREEE (reference sequence). The CDR3 is made up of 15 amino acids. V was shortened by 4 bases and J by 0 bases, with 13 bases between the two germline ends. CDR3 sequence: CASSRPGQLNTEAFF. The CDR3 DNA follows: TGTGCCAGCAGCCGCCCTGGACAGCTGAACACTGAAGCTTTCTTT.

The chain has TRBV10-3 and TRBJ1-1, with D possibly TRBD1 on 5 matching bases. The germline V gene encodes CDR1 ENHRY and CDR2 SYGVKD. The V end was cut by 0 bases, the J end by 2 bases, with 13 bases between. This CDR3 is built from 16 residues. As DNA, the CDR3 is TGTGCCATCAGTGAGTCGATTACGCGGGGCAACACTGAAGCTTTCTTT. Encoded protein: CAISESITRGNTEAFF.

This chain joins TRBV7-9 and TRBJ2-2; D gene uncertain. This CDR3 comprises 13 residues. With 2 bases removed from V and 6 bases from J, the gap between germline ends came to 7 bases. From germline, CDR1 is SEHNR and CDR2 FQNEAQ (reference sequence). CDR3 nucleotides: TGTGCCAGCAGCTTACAAGCGTCCGGGGAGCTGTTTTTT. Translation gives CASSLQASGELFF. The full variable domain, its missing parts supplied by reference TRBV7-9 and TRBJ2-2, is DTGVSQNPRHKITKRGQNVTFRCDPISEHNRLYWYRQTLGQGPEFLTYFQNEAQLEKSRLLSDRFSAERPKGSFSTLEIQRTEQGDSAMYLCASSLQASGELFFGEGSRLTVL.

This clone was detected a few times. The genes are TRBV4-3 and TRBJ1-2, with 9 bases aligning to TRBD1. The CDR3 contains 16 residues. V was clipped by 0 bases and J by 4 bases; unmatched bases: 6. Germline lookup yields CDR1 LGHNA and CDR2 YSLEER. The CDR3 is CASSQDWGGQGYGYTF. The CDR3 coding sequence is TGCGCCAGCAGCCAAGATTGGGGGGGACAGGGCTATGGCTACACCTTC.

The DNA of the CDR3 is TGTGCCAGCAGCTCCACCGGGGGAGTAACAGATACGCAGTATTTT. Translated: CASSSTGGVTDTQYF. The chain uses TRBV7-3 and TRBJ2-3; a weak D match, TRBD2 (6 bases). Germline values: CDR1 SGHTA, CDR2 FQGTGA. V was cut by 4 bases and J by 3 bases, with 14 bases left in between. The CDR3 is 15 residues long.

The J gene is TRBJ2-7, the V gene TRBV6-6; D call uncertain. The CDR3 runs to 14 residues. Germline V gene data show CDR1 as MNHNY and CDR2 as SVGAGI (reference sequence). V gave up 2 bases and J gave up 3 bases, with 11 bases separating them. CDR3 sequence: CASSYGPTFYEQYF. CDR3 DNA: TGTGCCAGCAGTTACGGGCCTACCTTCTACGAGCAGTACTTC.

The chain couples TRBV5-1 to TRBJ2-1; 8 nucleotides align to TRBD1. Germline V gene lookup returns CDR1 SGHRS and CDR2 YFSETQ. The CDR3 covers 14 residues. After removal of 0 bases from V and 9 bases from J, the junction contained 5 bases not matched to a gene. The CDR3: CASSLAGGPSEQFF. In nucleotides, the CDR3 is TGCGCCAGCAGCTTGGCAGGGGGCCCAAGTGAGCAGTTCTTC.

This chain connects TRBV11-3 to TRBJ2-2, with 8 bases fitting TRBD1. Germline loops: CDR1 SGHNT, CDR2 YENEEA. The CDR3 is 14 amino acids. The J segment lost 7 bases and the V segment lost 1 base, leaving 2 bases of the junction unmatched. The CDR3 loop reads CASSLGQGNGELFF. The DNA for the CDR3 is TGTGCCAGCAGCTTAGGACAGGGGAACGGGGAGCTGTTTTTT.

The V gene is TRBV5-6, the J gene TRBJ1-2, with D possibly being TRBD1 (6 bases). Germline loops: CDR1 SGHDT, CDR2 YYEEEE. The CDR3 length is 17 residues. V was trimmed by 7 bases and J by 4 bases, leaving 26 bases between them. The CDR3 protein is CASGVWDILNQGYGYTF. The DNA for the CDR3 is TGTGCCAGCGGGGTCTGGGACATCCTTAATCAGGGCTATGGCTACACCTTC.

The chain combines TRBV30 with TRBJ2-7; D is uncertain. Germline V gene data show CDR1 as GTSNPN and CDR2 as SVGIG (reference sequence). The CDR3 covers 12 residues. Trimming cost V 0 bases and J 4 bases, with 7 bases left between them. The CDR3 sequence is CAWSVSEYEQYF. DNA of the CDR3: TGTGCCTGGAGTGTAAGCGAGTACGAGCAGTACTTC.

This chain connects TRBV19 to TRBJ1-5; D is unclear. This CDR3 has 15 amino acids. Germline lookup yields CDR1 LNHDA and CDR2 SQIVND (reference sequence). Trimming pared 7 bases from V and 2 bases from J, leaving 15 bases between. CDR3: CASKARPAGNQPQHF. The CDR3 DNA reads TGTGCCAGTAAGGCCAGACCCGCGGGCAATCAGCCCCAGCATTTT.

The V call is TRBV11-3, the J call TRBJ2-5, with 14 bases that match TRBD2. The CDR3 runs 15 residues. CDR1 is SGHNT, CDR2 YENEEA, per germline. The V gene end was trimmed by 5 bases and the J gene end by 3 bases; junction bases not matched to a gene: 2. The CDR3 bases are TGTGCCAGCAGCCCGGGACTAGCGGGAGAAGAGACCCAGTACTTC. Translation: CASSPGLAGEETQYF.

J is TRBJ1-5 and V is TRBV5-6; tentatively, D is TRBD1 (5 bases). Germline V gene data show CDR1 as SGHDT and CDR2 as YYEEEE. The CDR3 sequence is 13 residues long. The V gene lost 3 bases and the J gene lost 7 bases, with 11 bases spanning the gap. CDR3 in DNA: TGTGCCAGCAGCTCCTCCAGGGTACAGCCCCAGCATTTT. Its translation is CASSSSRVQPQHF.

The CDR3 coding sequence is TGCGCCAGCAGCCAAACCTCGCGCCAAGGGGGACGACCGGGGAATGAGCAGTTCTTC. Translated: CASSQTSRQGGRPGNEQFF. The chain links TRBV4-1 to TRBJ2-1, with TRBD1 as a possible D gene (6 bases). Trimming cost V 2 bases and J 7 bases, with 27 bases left between them. The CDR3 consists of 19 residues. Germline CDR1 MGHRA, CDR2 YSYEKL.